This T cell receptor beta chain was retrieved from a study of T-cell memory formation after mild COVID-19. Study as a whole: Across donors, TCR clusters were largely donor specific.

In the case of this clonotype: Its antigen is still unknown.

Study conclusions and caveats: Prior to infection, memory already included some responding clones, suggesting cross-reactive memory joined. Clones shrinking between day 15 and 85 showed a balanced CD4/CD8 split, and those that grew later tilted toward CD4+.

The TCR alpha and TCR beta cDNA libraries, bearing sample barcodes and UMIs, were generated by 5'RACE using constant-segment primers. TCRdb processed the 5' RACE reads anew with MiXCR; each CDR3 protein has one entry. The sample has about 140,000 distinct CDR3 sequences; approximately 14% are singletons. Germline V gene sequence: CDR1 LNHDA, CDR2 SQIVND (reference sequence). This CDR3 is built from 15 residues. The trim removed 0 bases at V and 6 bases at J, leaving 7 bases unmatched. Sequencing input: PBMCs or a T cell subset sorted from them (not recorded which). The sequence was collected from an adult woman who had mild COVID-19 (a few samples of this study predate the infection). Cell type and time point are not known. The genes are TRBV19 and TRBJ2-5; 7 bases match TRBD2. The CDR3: CASSIEGEGRKTQYF. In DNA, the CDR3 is TGTGCCAGTAGTATAGAGGGGGAGGGCCGGAAGACCCAGTACTTC. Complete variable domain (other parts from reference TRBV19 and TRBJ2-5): DGGITQSPKYLFRKEGQNVTLSCEQNLNHDAMYWYRQDPGQGLRLIYYSQIVNDFQKGDIAEGYSVSREKKESFPLTVTSAQKNPTAFYLCASSIEGEGRKTQYFGPGTRLLVL.